This paragraph covers one T cell receptor (beta chain) sequence. Repertoires were generated with immunoSEQ multiplex PCR, while TCRdb's copy carries only in-frame clones and drops some. This table has roughly 53,000 clones, 86% appearing once. These data originate in a study of blood T cell repertoires in COVID-19. Study-level information: T cells, B-cell-depleted T cells, or PBMCs provided the cDNA or gDNA that served as material.

This CDR3 has 16 residues. V shed 2 bases and J 0 bases; nucleotides not matched to a gene: 6. The germline V gene encodes CDR1 MNHEY and CDR2 SVGEGT. This TCR derives from a man aged 40-50 years with active COVID-19. This sequence joins TRBV6-2 or TRBV6-3 and TRBJ2-7, with TRBD2 matching over 8 bases. The sample consisted of peripheral blood. The CDR3 protein is CASSYDSGGTSYEQYF. The CDR3 bases are TGTGCCAGCAGTTACGATTCGGGAGGGACCTCCTACGAGCAGTACTTC.